These 22 T cell receptor beta chains share one sample of origin, sequenced in a study of blood T cell repertoires in COVID-19. Repertoires were generated with immunoSEQ multiplex PCR, while TCRdb's copy carries only in-frame clones and drops some. The sample comprises some 170,000 clones, almost 80% of which are singletons, and roughly 17% rests with the top ten. Sequencing was done on a sample of PBMCs or T cells enriched from blood (not recorded which). These receptor sequences come from a woman in her 50s who had recovered from COVID-19.

This clone has more than one count but fewer than ten. The V and J genes are TRBV27 and TRBJ2-5; a weak D match, TRBD1 (5 bases). Germline CDR1 MNHEY, CDR2 SMNVEV (reference sequence). V was trimmed by 4 bases and J by 9 bases, leaving 12 bases between them. This CDR3 is 12 amino acids long. DNA of the CDR3: TGTGCCAGCAGTTCGACCCGCAGGGCCCAGTACTTC. This encodes CASSSTRRAQYF.

V and J are TRBV10-3 and TRBJ2-3; D may be TRBD2 (5 bases). The CDR3 spans 14 residues. Germline CDR1 is ENHRY and CDR2 is SYGVKD. The V gene lost 8 bases and the J gene lost 0 bases, with 12 bases spanning the gap. The CDR3 protein is CAIGAEPSTDTQYF. CDR3 bases: TGTGCCATCGGAGCGGAGCCCAGCACAGATACGCAGTATTTT.

The CDR3 sequence: CAWRQVNEKLFF. Here the CDR3 DNA reads TGTGCCTGGAGACAGGTTAATGAAAAACTGTTTTTT. The V call is TRBV30, the J call TRBJ1-4; TRBD1 is a possible D gene (5 bases). Germline V lookup: CDR1 GTSNPN, CDR2 SVGIG (reference sequence). V dropped 3 bases and J dropped 4 bases, with 6 bases sitting between them. The CDR3 covers 12 residues.

This chain connects TRBV5-4 to TRBJ2-1; 10 bases map to TRBD2. The germline gives CDR1 SGHNT, CDR2 YYREEE (reference sequence). Trimming took 1 base from V and 4 from J; bases not matched to a gene: 2. The CDR3 sequence is 15 residues long. CDR3: CASSLRAGGYNEQFF. The CDR3 region has the DNA TGTGCCAGCAGCTTGAGAGCGGGAGGGTACAATGAGCAGTTCTTC.

The chain recombines TRBV5-8 with TRBJ2-2, with 7 bases fitting TRBD2. The trim removed 1 base at V and 5 bases at J, leaving 5 bases unmatched. This CDR3 comprises 15 residues. Germline CDR1 and CDR2: SGHTS and YDEGEE. The CDR3 protein is CASSLSLAGTGELFF. CDR3 bases: TGTGCCAGCAGCTTGAGTTTAGCGGGTACCGGGGAGCTGTTTTTT.

The chain recombines TRBV11-2 with TRBJ2-5; 8 nucleotides align to TRBD1. Germline CDR1 is SGHAT and CDR2 is FQNNGV. J lost 4 bases, V lost 6 bases, and 7 bases had no gene match. This CDR3 is built from 14 residues. The CDR3 bases are TGTGCCAGCAGTAGACAGGGGTGGCGAGAGACCCAGTACTTC. As protein: CASSRQGWRETQYF.

V usage is TRBV3-1 (or the pseudogene TRBV3-2) and J usage is TRBJ2-1; 9 nucleotides align to TRBD2. This CDR3 spans 13 amino acids. The germline CDR1 and CDR2 sequences are LGHDT and YNNKEL (reference sequence). V lost 8 bases, J lost 8 bases, and 7 bases stayed unmatched. CDR3 sequence (DNA): TGTGCCAGCGGCGGGAGGGCCGTCGATGAGCAGTTCTTC. It encodes CASGGRAVDEQFF.

J is TRBJ1-2 and V is TRBV2; the D is unclear. Germline V gene sequence: CDR1 SNHLY, CDR2 FYNNEI. The CDR3 contains 10 residues. V was trimmed by 9 bases and J by 7 bases, leaving 9 bases between them. The CDR3 here is CASLGVGYTF. CDR3 coding DNA: TGTGCCAGTCTGGGAGTTGGCTACACCTTC.

The chain uses TRBV6-5 and TRBJ1-1; the D is unclear. CDR3 length: 15 amino acids. Trimming cost V 4 bases and J 4 bases, with 16 bases left between them. Germline V lookup: CDR1 MNHEY, CDR2 SVGAGI. The CDR3 protein is CASSSETLRGTEAFF. The DNA of the CDR3 is TGTGCCAGCAGTTCCGAGACCCTTAGAGGCACTGAAGCTTTCTTT.

This rearrangement joins TRBV28 to TRBJ1-2; 7 bases are a match to TRBD1. The V gene end was trimmed by 8 bases and the J gene end by 7 bases; junction bases not matched to a gene: 10. CDR1 is MDHEN, CDR2 SYDVKM, per germline. The CDR3 is made up of 13 amino acids. The CDR3 DNA is TGTGCCAGCCGTCGACAGGGACCCTCTGGCTACACCTTC. This sequence encodes CASRRQGPSGYTF.

The chain joins TRBV7-6 to TRBJ2-1, with D possibly matching TRBD1 (6 bases). Trimming left V 0 bases short and J 4 bases short, with 7 bases between. Germline CDR1 is SGHVS and CDR2 is FNYEAQ. The CDR3 extends over 14 amino acids. The CDR3 spells CASSLAGQYNEQFF. The CDR3 DNA is TGTGCCAGCAGCTTAGCCGGACAGTACAATGAGCAGTTCTTC.

The chain has TRBV27 and TRBJ2-7; tentative D call: TRBD1 (5 bases). This CDR3 has 12 residues. V was trimmed by 8 bases and J by 2 bases, leaving 10 bases between them. Germline V gene data show CDR1 as MNHEY and CDR2 as SMNVEV (reference sequence). CDR3 bases: TGTGCCAGCTTCGGCAGGGCCTACGAGCAGTACTTC. Translation: CASFGRAYEQYF.

With respect to this clone: Additional DNA sequences in this sample encode the identical CDR3. The V gene is TRBV18, the J gene TRBJ1-5; D perhaps matches TRBD1 (6 bases). V was pared by 4 bases and J by 10 bases, with 17 bases between. The germline gives CDR1 KGHSH, CDR2 LQKENI. This CDR3 has 14 amino acids. The CDR3 spells CASSRGQLGEPQHF. Written as DNA, the CDR3 is TGTGCCAGCTCACGCGGACAGCTCGGGGAACCCCAGCATTTT.

This rearrangement joins TRBV5-1 to TRBJ2-2; D gene uncertain. V was shortened by 0 bases and J by 12 bases, with 15 bases between the two germline ends. The length of the CDR3 is 14 residues. Germline assignment: CDR1 SGHRS and CDR2 YFSETQ. The CDR3 sequence is CASSLAYQTSKLFF. The CDR3 region has the DNA TGCGCCAGCAGCTTGGCCTACCAGACATCCAAGCTGTTTTTT. Together with reference TRBV5-1 and TRBJ2-2, the CDR3 gives the full variable domain: KAGVTQTPRYLIKTRGQQVTLSCSPISGHRSVSWYQQTPGQGLQFLFEYFSETQRNKGNFPGRFSGRQFSNSRSEMNVSTLELGDSALYLCASSLAYQTSKLFFGEGSRLTVL.

This rearrangement joins TRBV29-1 to TRBJ1-4; D not resolved. This CDR3 is built from 13 residues. CDR1 is SQVTM, CDR2 ANQGSEA, per germline. The ends were cut back, 0 bases at V and 6 bases at J, with 8 bases in the middle. CDR3 coding DNA: TGCAGCGTTGAAGATCGGGGTTATGAAAAACTGTTTTTT. Protein product: CSVEDRGYEKLFF.

This chain joins TRBV18 and TRBJ2-5, with TRBD1 as a possible D gene (7 bases). The V and J ends lost 6 bases and 5 bases respectively, with 16 bases between them. The CDR3 is 14 amino acids. CDR1 and CDR2 from the germline V gene are KGHSH and LQKENI. The CDR3 coding sequence is TGTGCCAGCTCGCGGGACAGCCAAGGGGAGACCCAGTACTTC. Translation: CASSRDSQGETQYF.

The chain uses TRBV12-3 or TRBV12-4 and TRBJ2-4; D gene uncertain. Trimming shortened V by 7 bases and J by 1 base, and 8 bases separated the two germline ends. The CDR3 is made up of 13 amino acids. The CDR3 spells CASTSLAKNIQYF. CDR3 coding DNA: TGTGCCAGCACCTCCCTGGCCAAAAACATTCAGTACTTC.

This clone was counted only a few times. This chain uses TRBV5-5 with TRBJ1-1, with no clear D. The CDR3 is 15 amino acids. V lost 3 bases, J lost 0 bases, and 12 bases lay in between. Germline assignment: CDR1 SGHKS and CDR2 YYEKEE (reference sequence). This chain's CDR3 is CASSSVPVMNTEAFF. The CDR3, as DNA: TGTGCCAGCAGCTCCGTTCCAGTCATGAACACTGAAGCTTTCTTT. Drawing the rest from reference TRBV5-5 and TRBJ1-1, the complete variable domain is DAGVTQSPTHLIKTRGQQVTLRCSPISGHKSVSWYQQVLGQGPQFIFQYYEKEERGRGNFPDRFSARQFPNYSSELNVNALLLGDSALYLCASSSVPVMNTEAFFGQGTRLTVV.

The chain is built from TRBV6-2 or TRBV6-3 and TRBJ2-1, with 7 bases aligning to TRBD2. The ends lost 2 bases at V and 4 bases at J; junction bases unmatched: 2. This CDR3 has 14 amino acids. Germline lookup yields CDR1 MNHEY and CDR2 SVGEGT. The CDR3, as DNA: TGTGCCAGCAGTTACCGGGAGGATTACAATGAGCAGTTCTTC. It encodes CASSYREDYNEQFF.

The V gene is TRBV19, the J gene TRBJ1-2; 12 nucleotides match TRBD1. The CDR3 runs to 14 residues. V was pared by 6 bases and J by 5 bases, with 4 bases of the junction left unmatched. Germline CDR1 is LNHDA and CDR2 is SQIVND (reference sequence). The CDR3 DNA follows: TGTGCCAGTAGCGGGACAGGGGGCGGATATGGCTACACCTTC. Translating gives CASSGTGGGYGYTF.

This clone was counted a few times. V gene TRBV5-1 combines with J gene TRBJ1-1; 8 bases agree with TRBD1. V shed 5 bases, J shed 5 bases, and the junction held 8 bases outside the gene matches. Germline V lookup: CDR1 SGHRS, CDR2 YFSETQ. The CDR3 runs 14 residues. CDR3 in amino acids: CASRDTGGWTEAFF. The DNA of the CDR3 is TGCGCCAGCAGGGACACAGGGGGATGGACTGAAGCTTTCTTT. Full variable domain (outside the CDR3, taken from reference TRBV5-1 and TRBJ1-1): KAGVTQTPRYLIKTRGQQVTLSCSPISGHRSVSWYQQTPGQGLQFLFEYFSETQRNKGNFPGRFSGRQFSNSRSEMNVSTLELGDSALYLCASRDTGGWTEAFFGQGTRLTVV.

This clone has just a few counts. V is TRBV4-1 and J is TRBJ2-3, with a possible D match to TRBD1 (6 bases). The V end lost 0 bases, the J end lost 2 bases, and 15 bases lay between the germline ends. In germline, CDR1 is MGHRA, CDR2 YSYEKL. The CDR3 runs 17 residues. The CDR3 spells CASSQEGGHTLTDTQYF. CDR3 bases: TGCGCCAGCAGCCAAGAAGGGGGACATACCCTCACAGATACGCAGTATTTT.